The entry that follows covers one T cell receptor beta chain sequence. The CDR3 is made up of 14 amino acids. Germline V gives CDR1 MGHRA, CDR2 YSYEKL. The V gene lost 0 bases and the J gene lost 10 bases, with 13 bases spanning the gap. The sample comes from a study of shared clonotypes between healthy human individuals. Overall study: CD4 naive and CD4 memory each took three plates per donor, while CD8 naive took two and CD8 memory one.

CD45RO-negative cells were positively selected for CCR7, leaving out terminally differentiated effector memory CD45RA+ cells. Clones were sequenced by immunoSEQ multiplex PCR, and TCRdb holds only the in-frame ones, with some missing. The sample holds a few million clones, around 95% seen once. The chain joins TRBV4-1 to TRBJ2-1; D unresolved. The origin of this receptor is a man between 18 and 35 years old in good health. Some clones in this sample may be carry-over from other donors' samples. The sequencing input was naive CD8+ T cells from PBMCs. CDR3 nucleotides: TGCGCCAGCAGCCAAGATTTGCCCTTCAGGGAGCAGTTCTTC. Amino acids: CASSQDLPFREQFF.